This T cell receptor (beta chain) appears in the sequencing data of a study of blood T cells in healthy people across ages. The CDR3 is 15 amino acids. Germline V gene lookup returns CDR1 SGHTA and CDR2 FQGNSA. V gave up 2 bases and J gave up 2 bases, with 11 bases separating them. The authors ran a second PCR of about 6 to 11 cycles using a sample-barcoded 5' primer and a J-beta primer mix. One entry per CDR3 protein results from TCRdb running MiXCR on the 5' RACE reads. The data hold hundreds of thousands of distinct CDR3 sequences, with roughly half observed a single time. Material: blood. The TCR was taken from a man aged 60-69 years in good health. This chain connects TRBV7-2 to TRBJ2-3; tentative D call: TRBD2 (6 bases). CDR3 residues: CASSLTGLVTDTQYF. CDR3 DNA sequence: TGTGCCAGCAGCTTAACGGGACTCGTCACAGATACGCAGTATTTT.